Listed below are T cell receptor beta chains from one sample, sequenced in a study of T cell repertoires in cytomegalovirus infection. MiXCR was run by TCRdb on the reads, yielding one entry per CDR3 protein. The table shows 300,000 or so distinct CDR3 sequences, with about 23% occurring only once. The sequencing input was PBMCs. The receptors stem from a human donor in good health (CMV status not recorded). Some clones in this sample may be carry-over from other donors' samples. CDR3s include the opening cysteine and the closing phenylalanine or tryptophan. Fields, in order: J gene, clone size, D gene, V gene, CDR3 DNA, CDR3 protein. A D gene is named only where the DNA matches it firmly. Rows give clone size only sometimes, using once, few, many, or a class for an expanded clone.

TRBJ2-4	many	TRBD1	TRBV29-1	TGCAGCGCCCGGGACAGCCCGGGAAACATTCAGTACTTC	CSARDSPGNIQYF
TRBJ2-2	many	TRBD2	TRBV7-2	TGTGCCAGCAGCTTTCGCGGGAGGGTGAACACCGGGGAGCTGTTTTTT	CASSFRGRVNTGELFF
TRBJ1-5	NA	NA	TRBV20-1	TGCAGTGCAAGGAGGGGCTTCCAACCTCATCAGCCCCAGCATTTT	CSARRGFQPHQPQHF
TRBJ1-5	many	TRBD1	TRBV12-3/TRBV12-4	TGTGCCAGCAGTTTGACGATGGGCAGGGGGAATCAGCCCCAGCATTTT	CASSLTMGRGNQPQHF
TRBJ2-3	few	NA	TRBV7-9	TGTGCCAGCAGCTTAGCGTCGGGACGGAGCACAGATACGCAGTATTTT	CASSLASGRSTDTQYF
TRBJ2-5	NA	TRBD2	TRBV29-1	TGCAGCGTTGGACTAGCGGTTCAAGAGACCCAGTACTTC	CSVGLAVQETQYF
TRBJ2-6	NA	NA	TRBV28	TGTGCCAGCAGTCCGTACGTGGGCTCTGGGGCCAACGTCCTGACTTTC	CASSPYVGSGANVLTF
TRBJ2-1	NA	TRBD1	TRBV7-2	TGTGCCAGCAGCTCCCAGGGGGCAATTTCCTACAATGAGCAGTTCTTC	CASSSQGAISYNEQFF
TRBJ2-1	few	NA	TRBV10-3	TGTGCCATCAGAGCAACCTGGGGGCGCGTTCACAATGAGCAGTTCTTC	CAIRATWGRVHNEQFF
TRBJ2-7	few	NA	TRBV7-2	TGTGCCAGCAGCTTAGTTCACTTTTCCTACGAGCAGTACTTC	CASSLVHFSYEQYF
TRBJ2-5	few	NA	TRBV11-2	TGTGCCAGCAGCCAGGCAGCTACCCAAGAGACCCAGTACTTC	CASSQAATQETQYF
TRBJ2-1	NA	NA	TRBV7-2	TGTGCCAGCAGCGGAAAGACACCCTCCTACAATGAGCAGTTCTTC	CASSGKTPSYNEQFF
TRBJ1-5	few	NA	TRBV7-2	TGTGCCAGCAGCTTACGCCTTACAGGGATGGGTATGAGCAATCAGCCCCAGCATTTT	CASSLRLTGMGMSNQPQHF
TRBJ2-7	NA	NA	TRBV6-5	TGTGCCAGCAGTGAACCGGGACGAAGCTCCTACGAGCAGTACTTC	CASSEPGRSSYEQYF
TRBJ2-7	many	NA	TRBV6-2/TRBV6-3	TGTGCCAGCAGTCGAAGATCCTACGAGCAGTACTTC	CASSRRSYEQYF
TRBJ2-5	few	NA	TRBV7-3	TGTGCCAGCAGCTTAGGGCTCGGGGGGACCCAGTACTTC	CASSLGLGGTQYF
TRBJ1-5	NA	NA	TRBV12-3/TRBV12-4	TGTGCCAGCCAGACCCACAATCAGCCCCAGCATTTT	CASQTHNQPQHF
TRBJ1-5	NA	NA	TRBV6-2/TRBV6-3	TGTGCCAGCAGGCGCCGGGCGTCAGGTATCAATCAGCCCCAGCATTTT	CASRRRASGINQPQHF
TRBJ2-1	many	TRBD2	TRBV7-9	TGTGCCAGCAGCTCCTACCACGGGACTAAGAACCATGAGCAGTTCTTC	CASSSYHGTKNHEQFF
TRBJ2-1	NA	TRBD2	TRBV5-1	TGCGCCAGCAGCTTGGGGGGACTAGCGGGAGATAGGGAGCAGTTCTTC	CASSLGGLAGDREQFF
TRBJ1-6	few	TRBD1	TRBV20-1	TGCAGTGCTAGGGAGACAGGGAGCAATTCACCCCTCCACTTT	CSARETGSNSPLHF
TRBJ2-3	many	NA	TRBV7-3	TGTGCCAGCAGCTCCTCTTGGAAAGATACGCAGTATTTT	CASSSSWKDTQYF
TRBJ1-6	few	TRBD1	TRBV7-4	TGTGCCAGCAGCCCGGGACAGGGGGCGTCGGATTCACCCCTCCACTTT	CASSPGQGASDSPLHF
TRBJ2-7	few	TRBD2	TRBV6-1	TGTGCCAGCAGTGAAGTTCGGGGGGGGGGGCAGTACTTC	CASSEVRGGGQYF
TRBJ1-6	few	NA	TRBV7-9	TGTGCCAGCAGCCGGGAGATCCTCCACTTT	CASSREILHF
TRBJ2-1	NA	TRBD2	TRBV14	TGTGCCAGCAGCCCAGGACTAGCGGGCACTTTGTACAATGAGCAGTTCTTC	CASSPGLAGTLYNEQFF
TRBJ2-5	many	NA	TRBV7-2	TGTGCCAGCAGCTTAACGCAGACCCAGTACTTC	CASSLTQTQYF
TRBJ2-5	NA	NA	TRBV12-3/TRBV12-4	TGTGCCAGCACACTGTTTTGGGGGAGGACAATTGACAACCAAGAGACCCAGTACTTC	CASTLFWGRTIDNQETQYF
TRBJ2-1	many	TRBD2	TRBV7-2	TGTGCCAGCAGCTTTGTAGCGGGGGGGCTAAATGAGCAGTTCTTC	CASSFVAGGLNEQFF
TRBJ2-3	few	NA	TRBV28	TGTGCCAGCAGTCCCCCGCCTGGGGATACGCAGTATTTT	CASSPPPGDTQYF
TRBJ2-7	many	NA	TRBV27	TGTGCCAGCAGCCCGACCGGGTATTCCTACGAGCAGTACTTC	CASSPTGYSYEQYF
TRBJ2-1	many	NA	TRBV7-8	TGTGCCAGCAGTCCAAGGGGACTTCAGGGTGAGCAGTTCTTC	CASSPRGLQGEQFF
TRBJ1-1	many	NA	TRBV6-1	TGTGCCAGCAGTGAAGTCGGGGGCACTGAAGCTTTCTTT	CASSEVGGTEAFF